This T cell receptor (beta chain) was observed in a study of regulatory T cells in long-lasting Graves disease. The authors built TCR beta libraries using iRepertoire HTBI primers and Arm-PCR of CDR3 regions. MiXCR, run by TCRdb on the multiplex PCR reads, gives a single entry per CDR3 protein. Found here are under 500,000 distinct CDR3 sequences, around 20% of them singletons; the top ten hold about 7.8%. Time point defined: persistent/refractory GD, antithyroid drugs over 5 years with positive TRAb. PBMC-derived RNA was used for the TCR library. This clonotype was seen many times. Trimming stripped 1 base from V and 3 bases from J, with 4 bases between. Germline V gene lookup returns CDR1 MNHNS and CDR2 SASEGT. CDR3 length: 13 amino acids.

Sequencing was performed on peripheral blood mononuclear cells (PBMCs), taken when the disease was refractory, from a patient treated with antithyroid drugs. This receptor was obtained from a female donor with Graves disease. V and J are TRBV6-1 and TRBJ1-5; D is uncertain. CDR3 loop: CASSEGFNQPQHF. DNA of the CDR3: TGTGCCAGCAGTGAAGGCTTCAATCAGCCCCAGCATTTT.